This T cell receptor beta chain was obtained from a study of response to subunit inactivated influenza vaccine. This CDR3 contains 13 residues. Germline values: CDR1 MNHEY, CDR2 SVGAGI. V was pared by 0 bases and J by 4 bases, with 4 bases between. This clonotype was seen many times. As yet, its antigen is unknown. General study points: The authors suggested that few new T cells are recruited per seasonal influenza vaccination.

One entry per CDR3 protein results from TCRdb running MiXCR on the RT-PCR reads. The sample has some 520,000 distinct CDR3 sequences, 16% seen once; the top ten hold roughly 3.1%. Sequences were derived from CD4+ T cells sorted from PBMCs, sampled about 24 months after vaccination. The genes are TRBV6-5 and TRBJ2-1, with D unresolved. This clonotype originated in a man between 50 and 75 years old who received an inactivated influenza vaccine. CDR3 bases: TGTGCCAGCAGTTACTCGGCTTACAATGAGCAGTTCTTC. Its translation is CASSYSAYNEQFF.